What follows are 27 T cell receptor beta chains derived from one specimen sequenced in a study of T cells in Graves' hyperthyroidism and ophthalmopathy. RNA transcripts provided the source from which TCR beta CDR3 regions were amplified. HTBI primers drove first-round RT-PCR of the TCR CDR3. TCRdb fed the multiplex PCR reads into MiXCR, producing one record per CDR3 protein. The table has a few hundred thousand distinct CDR3 sequences, approximately 22% seen once. Sequenced: blood. The origin of the receptors is a woman aged 70 to 79 with Graves' ophthalmopathy.

In its sample, this clonotype was seen a few times. The genes are TRBV6-1 and TRBJ2-5, with unresolved D. The CDR3 runs to 15 residues. The germline V and J ends were trimmed by 6 bases and 0 bases, with 14 bases remaining between them. Germline V gene sequence: CDR1 MNHNS, CDR2 SASEGT. The CDR3 loop reads CASSDPRRHQETQYF. The DNA of the CDR3 is TGTGCCAGCAGCGACCCTCGACGCCACCAAGAGACCCAGTACTTC.

This chain links TRBV7-8 with TRBJ1-5; tentative D call: TRBD1 (5 bases). V was pared by 5 bases and J by 4 bases, with 15 bases between. The CDR3 consists of 15 residues. In germline, CDR1 is SGHVS, CDR2 FQNEAQ. DNA of the CDR3: TGTGCCAGCAGCCCGAGCCAGGGCTTAAATCAGCCCCAGCATTTT. Translation gives CASSPSQGLNQPQHF.

This clonotype was seen more than once but under ten times. V and J are TRBV12-5 and TRBJ2-2; D is unclear. V gave up 1 base and J gave up 7 bases, with 19 bases separating them. The CDR3 runs 17 residues. From germline, CDR1 is LGHNT and CDR2 FRNRAP. Here the CDR3 DNA reads TGTGCTAGTGGTTTGGGAAGTCGGGCCATTTTAGGCGGGGAGCTGTTTTTT. Protein: CASGLGSRAILGGELFF.

This clonotype has more than one count but fewer than ten. The V call is TRBV10-3, the J call TRBJ1-3; D is unresolved. V dropped 6 bases and J dropped 6 bases, with 6 bases sitting between them. The CDR3 has 11 residues. CDR1 and CDR2 (germline): ENHRY, SYGVKD. CDR3: CAISSQNTIYF. In DNA form, the CDR3 reads TGTGCCATCAGCAGTCAAAACACCATATATTTT.

This clonotype has a count of ten or more. The chain employs TRBV2 and TRBJ2-7; 8 nucleotides align to TRBD1. Germline CDR1 reads SNHLY; CDR2 reads FYNNEI. Unmatched junction bases numbered 9, after V lost 5 bases and J lost 6 bases. The CDR3 covers 14 residues. CDR3 coding DNA: TGTGCCAGCAGTTACGACAGGGGAGCGGGCGAGCAGTACTTC. It is translated as CASSYDRGAGEQYF.

The chain has TRBV7-2 and TRBJ1-5; D not resolved. This CDR3 is built from 14 residues. V was shortened by 2 bases and J by 0 bases, with 5 bases between the two germline ends. The germline V gene encodes CDR1 SGHTA and CDR2 FQGNSA. CDR3 in DNA: TGTGCCAGCAGCTTACGGTCTAGCAATCAGCCCCAGCATTTT. Translation: CASSLRSSNQPQHF. The variable domain in full, with the rest retrieved from reference TRBV7-2 and TRBJ1-5, is GAGVSQSPSNKVTEKGKDVELRCDPISGHTALYWYRQSLGQGLEFLIYFQGNSAPDKSGLPSDRFSAERTGGSVSTLTIQRTQQEDSAVYLCASSLRSSNQPQHFGDGTRLSIL.

V is TRBV29-1 and J is TRBJ2-5; D not resolved. Trimming removed 4 bases at V and 5 bases at J, with 11 bases between. CDR3 size: 12 residues. Germline CDR1 is SQVTM and CDR2 is ANQGSEA. CDR3 nucleotides: TGCAGCGTTGTTCCGGGTGGGGAGACCCAGTACTTC. As protein: CSVVPGGETQYF.

This clonotype appeared a single time. A much more abundant neighbour one base away suggests this may be a read error. The chain is built from TRBV28 and TRBJ2-1, with TRBD2 identical over 13 bases. CDR1 and CDR2 (germline): MDHEN, SYDVKM. The CDR3 extends over 16 amino acids. The DNA for the CDR3 is TGTGCCAGCAGAGTTGGGACTAGCGGGGCCTACAATGAGCAGTCCTTC. Its protein is CASRVGTSGAYNEQSF.

The table lists this clonotype with a few counts. The chain uses TRBV28 and TRBJ1-2, with TRBD1 identical over 8 bases. The CDR3 loop spans 13 amino acids. Germline loops: CDR1 MDHEN, CDR2 SYDVKM. With V trimmed by 7 bases and J by 5 bases, 6 bases remained unmatched. The DNA of the CDR3 is TGTGCCAGCATCAAACAGGGGGGGTATGGCTACACCTTC. Its translation: CASIKQGGYGYTF.

In its sample, this clonotype was seen once. CDR3 nucleotide sequence: TGTGCCAGTAGTAGGGTCGGGCAGGGCTCCAATTCACCCCTCCACTTT. The encoded protein is CASSRVGQGSNSPLHF. The V and J genes are TRBV19 and TRBJ1-6; D may be TRBD1 (5 bases). This CDR3 is built from 16 residues. Germline V lookup: CDR1 LNHDA, CDR2 SQIVND (reference sequence). V shed 4 bases and J shed 7 bases, with 17 bases lying between them.

This clonotype was counted only a few times. This sequence joins TRBV29-1 and TRBJ2-5, with D perhaps assigned TRBD1 or TRBD2 (6 bases each). Germline lookup yields CDR1 SQVTM and CDR2 ANQGSEA. Trimming took off 6 bases at V and 5 bases at J, with 16 bases between the two ends. This CDR3 comprises 13 residues. The CDR3 DNA reads TGCAGCGTCGGGGGCACATACAGGGAGACCCAGTACTTC. This translates into CSVGGTYRETQYF.

This clonotype was seen at least ten times. The gene calls are TRBV7-2 and TRBJ1-2; the D gene is possibly TRBD1 (6 bases). CDR1 is SGHTA and CDR2 is FQGNSA in the germline V gene. CDR3 size: 15 residues. The germline V and J ends were trimmed by 5 bases and 7 bases, with 20 bases remaining between them. This CDR3 is CASSQRLPGVRGYTF. The CDR3 DNA sequence: TGTGCCAGCAGCCAGCGTCTGCCAGGGGTTCGTGGCTACACCTTC.

This clonotype was seen ten or more times. The genes are TRBV28 and TRBJ1-2; 7 positions agree with TRBD1. This CDR3 has 15 amino acids. V gave up 6 bases and J gave up 4 bases; unmatched junction bases: 11. Germline V gene lookup returns CDR1 MDHEN and CDR2 SYDVKM. DNA for the CDR3: TGTGCCAGCAGACCCCCGACAGGGTCCTTCTATGGCTACACCTTC. This codes for CASRPPTGSFYGYTF.

V gene TRBV4-2 combines with J gene TRBJ2-1; D is tentatively TRBD1 or TRBD2 (5 bases each). V dropped 4 bases and J dropped 3 bases, with 16 bases sitting between them. The CDR3 covers 16 residues. Germline lookup yields CDR1 LGHNA and CDR2 YNFKEQ. The CDR3 sequence is CASSPGPHNYYNEQFF. CDR3 DNA: TGTGCCAGCAGCCCGGGACCACACAATTACTACAATGAGCAGTTCTTC.

Note on this clonotype: One junction end does not reproduce the germline sequence, and a read error may be involved. The chain couples TRBV7-7 to TRBJ2-3; 10 bases align to TRBD2. Germline lookup yields CDR1 SSHAT and CDR2 FNYEAQ (reference sequence). The CDR3 sequence is 15 residues long. In DNA form, the CDR3 reads TGTGCTAGCAGCCAGGGACTAGCGCACTCAGATACGCAGTATTTT. Translating it yields CASSQGLAHSDTQYF.

This rearrangement joins TRBV6-2 or TRBV6-3 to TRBJ2-6, with D perhaps matching TRBD2 (5 bases). The germline gives CDR1 MNHEY, CDR2 SVGEGT. The CDR3 has 16 residues. Trimming pared 7 bases from V and 0 bases from J, leaving 13 bases between. Here the CDR3 reads CASNRLGGSGANVLTF. The CDR3 nucleotides are TGTGCCAGCAACCGCCTCGGAGGCTCTGGGGCCAACGTCCTGACTTTC.

Many counts were recorded for this clonotype. J is TRBJ2-2 and V is TRBV11-2; D is uncertain. This CDR3 is 15 amino acids long. The germline CDR1 and CDR2 sequences are SGHAT and FQNNGV. With 2 bases removed from V and 7 bases from J, the gap between germline ends came to 14 bases. The CDR3 sequence is CASSLPGSGNGELFF. In DNA, the CDR3 is TGTGCCAGCAGCTTACCTGGCAGTGGCAACGGGGAGCTGTTTTTT.

Ten or more counts support this clonotype. The chain uses TRBV29-1 and TRBJ2-5; 7 bases fit TRBD2. Trimming at V came to 4 bases and at J to 5 bases, leaving 7 bases not matched to a gene. There are 13 residues in the CDR3. The germline CDR1 and CDR2 sequences are SQVTM and ANQGSEA. The CDR3 reads CSVALALWETQYF. CDR3 DNA: TGCAGCGTTGCACTAGCGTTGTGGGAGACCCAGTACTTC.

V usage is TRBV6-1 and J usage is TRBJ2-2; the match to TRBD2 covers 15 bases. From germline, CDR1 is MNHNS and CDR2 SASEGT. Trimming took 5 bases from V and 4 from J; bases not matched to a gene: 11. The CDR3 extends over 19 amino acids. The CDR3 here is CASSSLARTSGRVTGELFF. CDR3 DNA sequence: TGTGCCAGCAGTTCCCTAGCTAGGACTAGCGGGAGGGTCACCGGGGAGCTGTTTTTT.

This clonotype was detected a few times. The chain couples TRBV14 to TRBJ2-2, with TRBD2 matching over 8 bases. This CDR3 spans 16 amino acids. Trimming at V came to 1 base and at J to 7 bases, leaving 8 bases not matched to a gene. CDR1 and CDR2 from the germline V gene are SGHDN and FVKESK. DNA for the CDR3: TGTGCCAGCAGCCAAGTTCCAGCGGGAGCTGGCGGGGAGCTGTTTTTT. Its translation is CASSQVPAGAGGELFF.

This chain connects TRBV29-1 to TRBJ1-2, with D unclear. The CDR3 runs 12 residues. V was trimmed by 7 bases and J by 8 bases, leaving 17 bases between them. Germline V gene data show CDR1 as SQVTM and CDR2 as ANQGSEA. CDR3 DNA sequence: TGCAGCGGGGGTAGTGAGGTGGCGGGCTACACCTTC. This gives the protein CSGGSEVAGYTF.

A note on this clonotype: The germline gene is not matched at one end of the junction; a read error may be the cause. The chain carries TRBV20-1 and TRBJ1-5, with D possibly being TRBD1 (6 bases). This CDR3 region has 15 residues. Germline V gives CDR1 DFQATT, CDR2 SNEGSKA (reference sequence). The chain's CDR3 is CSAGDGGAGNQPQHF. CDR3 nucleotides: TGCAGTGCTGGAGATGGGGGGGCAGGCAATCAGCCCCAGCATTTT.

This clonotype appeared a few times. This chain uses TRBV20-1 with TRBJ1-1; D unclear. The V gene lost 2 bases and the J gene lost 1 base, with 8 bases spanning the gap. Per germline, CDR1 DFQATT and CDR2 SNEGSKA (reference sequence). This CDR3 spans 13 amino acids. The CDR3 sequence is CSARTTANTEAFF. The CDR3, as DNA: TGCAGTGCTAGAACTACAGCGAACACTGAAGCTTTCTTT.

The count of this clonotype is one. This chain uses TRBV2 with TRBJ2-2; D unresolved. Deletions cut 8 bases from V and 7 bases from J, with 14 bases between. The CDR3 consists of 13 residues. The V gene's germline CDR1 is SNHLY and CDR2 FYNNEI. CDR3 loop: CASESNWGGELFF. CDR3 in DNA: TGTGCCAGCGAGTCTAACTGGGGCGGGGAGCTGTTTTTT.

J is TRBJ1-2 and V is TRBV20-1; TRBD1 matches 7 bases. CDR3 length: 15 residues. V shed 0 bases and J 2 bases; nucleotides not matched to a gene: 6. Germline V gene sequence: CDR1 DFQATT, CDR2 SNEGSKA (reference sequence). CDR3 bases: TGCAGTGCTAGAGACATATCGACAGGGAACTATGGCTACACCTTC. It encodes CSARDISTGNYGYTF.

The J gene is TRBJ1-2, the V gene TRBV5-6, with unresolved D. V shed 0 bases and J shed 0 bases, with 9 bases lying between them. The germline CDR1 and CDR2 sequences are SGHDT and YYEEEE. The CDR3 totals 15 residues. CDR3 amino acids: CASSLDPGANYGYTF. The CDR3 bases are TGTGCCAGCAGCTTGGATCCGGGAGCTAACTATGGCTACACCTTC. The whole variable domain, remainder taken from reference TRBV5-6 and TRBJ1-2, is DAGVTQSPTHLIKTRGQQVTLRCSPKSGHDTVSWYQQALGQGPQFIFQYYEEEERQRGNFPDRFSGHQFPNYSSELNVNALLLGDSALYLCASSLDPGANYGYTFGSGTRLTVV.

This clonotype turned up a few times. V gene TRBV3-1 combines with J gene TRBJ2-3; D is undetermined. The V gene lost 8 bases and the J gene lost 7 bases, with 19 bases spanning the gap. CDR1 and CDR2 from the germline V gene are LGHDT and YNNKEL (reference sequence). The CDR3 has 14 residues. The CDR3 region is CASSPSDVLHTQYF. CDR3 sequence (DNA): TGTGCCAGCTCACCATCGGACGTCTTACATACGCAGTATTTT.